This T cell receptor beta chain derives from a study of PD-1 blockade in mismatch repair-deficient tumors. Germline values: CDR1 MNHEY, CDR2 SVGAGI. The CDR3 sequence is 13 residues long. V shed 7 bases and J 7 bases; nucleotides not matched to a gene: 7. TCRs were sequenced from a few patients responding to pembrolizumab. The protocol was immunoSEQ multiplex PCR, while the TCRdb copy is restricted to in-frame clones and leaves out a portion. The sample carries some 130,000 clones, roughly 86% recorded once. The sequence was collected from an adult with mismatch repair-deficient cancer. This chain connects TRBV6-5 to TRBJ1-2, with 9 bases aligning to TRBD1. The specimen was peripheral blood, collected roughly 67 weeks after starting pembrolizumab. CDR3 DNA: TGTGCCAGCACCCAAGGGACAGGGTTTGGCTACACCTTC. Translated: CASTQGTGFGYTF.